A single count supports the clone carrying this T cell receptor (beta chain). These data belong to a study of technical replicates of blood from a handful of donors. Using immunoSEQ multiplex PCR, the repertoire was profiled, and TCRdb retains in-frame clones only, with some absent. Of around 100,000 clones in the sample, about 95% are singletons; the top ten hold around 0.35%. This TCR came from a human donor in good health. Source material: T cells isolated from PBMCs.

The CDR3 reads CASSSDYNEQFF. CDR3 nucleotides: TGTGCCAGCAGTTCAGACTACAATGAGCAGTTCTTC. The rearrangement joins TRBV27 to TRBJ2-1; D call uncertain. CDR1 and CDR2 from the germline V gene are MNHEY and SMNVEV (reference sequence). With 4 bases removed from V and 3 bases from J, the gap between germline ends came to 4 bases. This CDR3 region has 12 residues.